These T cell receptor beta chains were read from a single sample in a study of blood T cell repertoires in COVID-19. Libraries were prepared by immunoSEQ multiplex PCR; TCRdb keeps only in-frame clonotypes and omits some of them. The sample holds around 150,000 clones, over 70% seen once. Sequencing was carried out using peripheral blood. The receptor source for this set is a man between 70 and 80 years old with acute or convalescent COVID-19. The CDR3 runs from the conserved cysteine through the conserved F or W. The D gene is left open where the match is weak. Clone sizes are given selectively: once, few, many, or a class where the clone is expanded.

cdr3_aa: CASRDRMNTEAFF; cdr3_nt: TGTGCCAGTAGGGACAGGATGAACACTGAAGCTTTCTTT; j_call: TRBJ1-1; clone_size: -; v_call: TRBV19; d_call: TRBD1
cdr3_aa: CASSLDGLGRVTDTQYF; cdr3_nt: TGCGCCAGCAGCTTGGACGGGTTGGGCAGGGTCACAGATACGCAGTATTTT; j_call: TRBJ2-3; clone_size: -; v_call: TRBV5-1; d_call: -
cdr3_aa: CASSLDPGTILLAEQFF; cdr3_nt: TGTGCCAGCAGCTTAGATCCCGGGACTATCCTCCTGGCTGAGCAGTTCTTC; j_call: TRBJ2-1; clone_size: once; v_call: TRBV11-3; d_call: TRBD2
cdr3_aa: CASSEIVTGGAGTEAFF; cdr3_nt: TGTGCCAGCAGTGAAATTGTGACAGGGGGCGCTGGGACTGAAGCTTTCTTT; j_call: TRBJ1-1; clone_size: -; v_call: TRBV2; d_call: TRBD1
cdr3_aa: CASSQDLTESGANVLTF; cdr3_nt: TGTGCCAGCAGCCAAGACCTCACGGAGTCTGGGGCCAACGTCCTGACTTTC; j_call: TRBJ2-6; clone_size: few; v_call: TRBV3-1/TRBV3-2; d_call: -
cdr3_aa: CASSIDGTRGTEAFF; cdr3_nt: TGTGCCAGTAGTATAGATGGGACACGGGGAACTGAAGCTTTCTTT; j_call: TRBJ1-1; clone_size: few; v_call: TRBV19; d_call: -
cdr3_aa: CASSPGQGRSGNTIYF; cdr3_nt: TGTGCCAGCAGCCCTGGACAGGGACGCTCTGGAAACACCATATATTTT; j_call: TRBJ1-3; clone_size: -; v_call: TRBV5-4; d_call: TRBD1
cdr3_aa: CASSPGPAGSGNTIYF; cdr3_nt: TGTGCCAGCAGCCCCGGGCCTGCGGGCTCTGGAAACACCATATATTTT; j_call: TRBJ1-3; clone_size: -; v_call: TRBV7-9; d_call: -
cdr3_aa: CASRQFIADTQYF; cdr3_nt: TGTGCCAGCAGACAGTTCATCGCAGATACGCAGTATTTT; j_call: TRBJ2-3; clone_size: -; v_call: TRBV27; d_call: -
cdr3_aa: CAIGDLNTGELFF; cdr3_nt: TGTGCCATCGGAGACCTTAACACCGGGGAGCTGTTTTTT; j_call: TRBJ2-2; clone_size: few; v_call: TRBV10-3; d_call: -
cdr3_aa: CASSPQGYEQYF; cdr3_nt: TGTGCCAGCAGTCCACAGGGTTACGAGCAGTACTTC; j_call: TRBJ2-7; clone_size: -; v_call: TRBV28; d_call: -
cdr3_aa: CASSATAGGRGSGANVLTF; cdr3_nt: TGCGCCAGCAGCGCAACCGCGGGGGGGCGGGGGTCTGGGGCCAACGTCCTGACTTTC; j_call: TRBJ2-6; clone_size: -; v_call: TRBV4-1; d_call: TRBD2
cdr3_aa: CASSPPGTGADEQYF; cdr3_nt: TGTGCCAGCAGCCCTCCCGGGACAGGGGCTGACGAGCAGTACTTC; j_call: TRBJ2-7; clone_size: many; v_call: TRBV3-1/TRBV3-2; d_call: TRBD1
cdr3_aa: CASSEFGLAGGPGDTQYF; cdr3_nt: TGTGCCAGCAGTGAATTCGGGCTAGCGGGAGGGCCAGGGGATACGCAGTATTTT; j_call: TRBJ2-3; clone_size: few; v_call: TRBV25-1; d_call: TRBD2
cdr3_aa: CAIGTPSGANVLTF; cdr3_nt: TGTGCCATCGGGACTCCCTCTGGGGCCAACGTCCTGACTTTC; j_call: TRBJ2-6; clone_size: -; v_call: TRBV6-6; d_call: -
cdr3_aa: CASATPGQFTGELFF; cdr3_nt: TGTGCCAGTGCAACTCCGGGACAGTTTACCGGGGAGCTGTTTTTT; j_call: TRBJ2-2; clone_size: once; v_call: TRBV19; d_call: TRBD1